A single sample gave rise to the 5 T cell receptor beta chains below, sequenced in a study of blood T cell repertoires in COVID-19 (dated by TCRdb to about 2020). The library was prepared using the immunoSEQ multiplex PCR assay. TCRdb took this table from immuneACCESS and kept in-frame rearrangements with V and J called. Such tables lack part of the clones; where checked against another copy, unresolved V genes explain under half of the gap, and the rest is unexplained. The sample profile shows 30,000 to 40,000 clones; around nine tenths of them were found once. Around 4.9% of the sample comes from the top ten. Material: peripheral blood. These receptors were obtained from a woman aged 70-85 years with active COVID-19.

The genes are TRBV4-3 and TRBJ2-2; 9 bases are a match to TRBD1. Trimming removed 4 bases from V and 8 bases from J; junction bases left unmatched: 11. The germline gives CDR1 LGHNA, CDR2 YSLEER. The CDR3 covers 16 residues. The CDR3 here is CASSPYEQGAKGELFF. The CDR3 bases are TGCGCCAGCAGCCCCTACGAACAGGGGGCTAAAGGGGAGCTGTTTTTT.

J is TRBJ1-6 and V is TRBV30; TRBD1 matches at 7 bases. The CDR3 totals 13 residues. Germline V CDR1 and CDR2: GTSNPN, SVGIG (reference sequence). The V segment lost 4 bases and the J segment 9 bases; nucleotides outside the gene matches: 6. The CDR3 spells CAWIGQAGSPLHF. CDR3 nucleotide sequence: TGTGCCTGGATAGGACAGGCGGGTTCACCCCTCCACTTT.

The gene calls are TRBV7-8 and TRBJ2-3; a possible D gene is TRBD1 (6 bases). V was shortened by 11 bases and J by 2 bases, with 14 bases between the two germline ends. From germline, CDR1 is SGHVS and CDR2 FQNEAQ. The CDR3 is 13 amino acids. The CDR3 protein is CAGGWGLTDTQYF. In DNA, the CDR3 is TGTGCCGGAGGATGGGGGCTCACAGATACGCAGTATTTT.

The J gene is TRBJ1-4, the V gene TRBV4-1; D is possibly TRBD1 (6 bases). This CDR3 contains 13 residues. Trimming stripped 4 bases from V and 7 bases from J, with 10 bases between. Germline V gene lookup returns CDR1 MGHRA and CDR2 YSYEKL. The CDR3 loop is CASSLNRVEKLFF. The CDR3 DNA sequence: TGCGCCAGCAGCCTAAACAGGGTTGAAAAACTGTTTTTT.

V is TRBV6-5 and J is TRBJ1-6, with TRBD1 matching over 7 bases. The V segment lost 6 bases and the J segment 6 bases; nucleotides outside the gene matches: 2. Germline CDR1 MNHEY, CDR2 SVGAGI. CDR3 length: 13 amino acids. Written as DNA, the CDR3 is TGTGCCAGCAGACCAGGGGGTAATTCACCCCTCCACTTT. Protein sequence: CASRPGGNSPLHF.